The present T cell receptor beta chain was sequenced within a study of T cells expressing NK-cell markers. Study information: Underlying the TCR beta repertoires were sorted CD3+CD56+NKG2C+, CD3+CD56+NKG2C- and CD3+CD56-NKG2C+ T cells. Eight donors were sequenced, seven testing HCMV-seropositive and one testing seronegative.

As concerns this clonotype: The antigen is undetermined.

Study-level results: Topping the CD3+CD56-NKG2C+ fraction as well were these clonotypes, in several donors.

TCRdb reprocessed the 5' RACE reads, with one entry per CDR3 protein and no DNA. The sample totals about 450,000 distinct CDR3 sequences. Germline V lookup: CDR1 SGHKS, CDR2 YYEKEE (reference sequence). This CDR3 is 12 amino acids long. This chain uses TRBV5-5 with TRBJ1-1. The sample was blood T cells: a sorted CD56 or NKG2C T cell subset, CD4+ or CD8+ T cells, or bulk PBMC T cells (not recorded which). The origin of this receptor is a woman aged 18 to 75 in good health. Here the CDR3 reads CASSFLGPEAFF.